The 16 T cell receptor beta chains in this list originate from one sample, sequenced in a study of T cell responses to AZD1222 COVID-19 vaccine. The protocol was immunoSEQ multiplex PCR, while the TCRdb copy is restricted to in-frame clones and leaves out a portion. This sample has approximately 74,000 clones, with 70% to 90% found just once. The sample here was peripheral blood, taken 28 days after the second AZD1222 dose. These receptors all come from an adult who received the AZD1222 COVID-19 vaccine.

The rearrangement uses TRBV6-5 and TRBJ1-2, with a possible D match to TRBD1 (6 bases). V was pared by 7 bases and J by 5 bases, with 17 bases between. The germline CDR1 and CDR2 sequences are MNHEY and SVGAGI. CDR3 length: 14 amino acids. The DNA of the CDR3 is TGTGCCAGCAAGGAACAGGGAAGGCCTTATGGCTACACCTTC. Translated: CASKEQGRPYGYTF.

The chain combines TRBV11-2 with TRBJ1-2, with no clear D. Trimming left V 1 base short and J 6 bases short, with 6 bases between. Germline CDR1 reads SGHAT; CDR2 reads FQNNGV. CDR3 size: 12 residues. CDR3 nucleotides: TGTGCCAGCAGCTTAGTTACAAATGGCTACACCTTC. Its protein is CASSLVTNGYTF.

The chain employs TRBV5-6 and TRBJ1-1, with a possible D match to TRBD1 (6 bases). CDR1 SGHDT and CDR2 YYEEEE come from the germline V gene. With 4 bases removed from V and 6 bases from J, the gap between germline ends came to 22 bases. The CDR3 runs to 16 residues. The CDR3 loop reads CASSPPTGVRVAEAFF. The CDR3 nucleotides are TGTGCCAGCAGCCCCCCGACAGGCGTCCGTGTCGCTGAAGCTTTCTTT.

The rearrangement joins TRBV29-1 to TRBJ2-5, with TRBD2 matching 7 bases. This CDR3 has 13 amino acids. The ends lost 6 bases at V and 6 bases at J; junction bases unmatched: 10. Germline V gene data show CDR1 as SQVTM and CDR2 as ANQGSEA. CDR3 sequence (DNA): TGCAGCGTCGAAAGGGACTATGGACAGACCCAGTACTTC. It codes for CSVERDYGQTQYF.

The CDR3 spells CASSYSRTGDWEKLFF. CDR3 DNA: TGTGCCAGCAGTTACTCTCGGACAGGGGATTGGGAAAAACTGTTTTTT. This chain uses TRBV6-5 with TRBJ1-4, with 9 bases identical to TRBD1. The V gene's germline CDR1 is MNHEY and CDR2 SVGAGI. Germline trimming cut 0 bases from V and 8 bases from J; bases unmatched to any gene: 7. This CDR3 contains 16 residues.

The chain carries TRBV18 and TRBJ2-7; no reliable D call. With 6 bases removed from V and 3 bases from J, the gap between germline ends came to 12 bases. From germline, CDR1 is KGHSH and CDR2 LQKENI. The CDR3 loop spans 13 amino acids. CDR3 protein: CASSPLEGYEQYF. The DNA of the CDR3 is TGTGCCAGCTCCCCTCTTGAAGGCTACGAGCAGTACTTC. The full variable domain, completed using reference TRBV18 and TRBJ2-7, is NAGVMQNPRHLVRRRGQEARLRCSPMKGHSHVYWYRQLPEEGLKFMVYLQKENIIDESGMPKERFSAEFPKEGPSILRIQQVVRGDSAAYFCASSPLEGYEQYFGPGTRLTVT.

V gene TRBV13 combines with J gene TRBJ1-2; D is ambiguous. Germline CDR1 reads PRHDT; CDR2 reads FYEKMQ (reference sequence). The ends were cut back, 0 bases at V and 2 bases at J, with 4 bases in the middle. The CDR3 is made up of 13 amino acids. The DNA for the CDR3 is TGTGCCAGCAGCTTAGGGGGGAACTATGGCTACACCTTC. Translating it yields CASSLGGNYGYTF.

CDR3 DNA sequence: TGTGCTAGTGGAGTAGAACAGGGGGCTGGGGCCAACGTCCTGACTTTC. It codes for CASGVEQGAGANVLTF. The chain uses TRBV12-5 and TRBJ2-6; 8 bases are shared with TRBD1. V shed 6 bases, J shed 2 bases, and the junction held 6 bases outside the gene matches. Per germline, CDR1 LGHNT and CDR2 FRNRAP. This CDR3 comprises 16 residues.

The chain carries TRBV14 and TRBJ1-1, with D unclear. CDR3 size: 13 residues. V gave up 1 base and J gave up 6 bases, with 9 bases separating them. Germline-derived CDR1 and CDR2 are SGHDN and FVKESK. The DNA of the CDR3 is TGTGCCAGCAGCCAAGTGGGTGGTTCTGAAGCTTTCTTT. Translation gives CASSQVGGSEAFF. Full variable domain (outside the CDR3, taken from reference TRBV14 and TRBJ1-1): EAGVTQFPSHSVIEKGQTVTLRCDPISGHDNLYWYRRVMGKEIKFLLHFVKESKQDESGMPNNRFLAERTGGTYSTLKVQPAELEDSGVYFCASSQVGGSEAFFGQGTRLTVV.

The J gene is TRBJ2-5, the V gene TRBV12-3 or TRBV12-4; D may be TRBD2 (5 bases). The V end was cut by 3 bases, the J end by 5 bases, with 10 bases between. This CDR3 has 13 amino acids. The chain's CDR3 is CASSFPGKETQYF. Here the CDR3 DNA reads TGTGCCAGCAGTTTCCCGGGGAAGGAGACCCAGTACTTC.

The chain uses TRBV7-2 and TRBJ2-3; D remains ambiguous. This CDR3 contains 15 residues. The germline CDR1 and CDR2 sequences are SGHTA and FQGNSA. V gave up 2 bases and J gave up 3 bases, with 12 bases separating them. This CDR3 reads CASSLTNAATDTQYF. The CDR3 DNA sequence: TGTGCCAGCAGCTTAACCAACGCAGCGACAGATACGCAGTATTTT.

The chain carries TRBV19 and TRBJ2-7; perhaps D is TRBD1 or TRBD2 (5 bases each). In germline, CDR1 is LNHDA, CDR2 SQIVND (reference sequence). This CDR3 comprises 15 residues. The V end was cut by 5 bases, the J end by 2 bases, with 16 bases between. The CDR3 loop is CASSGSGTGTYEQYF. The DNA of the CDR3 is TGTGCCAGTAGTGGTTCCGGGACGGGAACCTACGAGCAGTACTTC.

The CDR3, as DNA: TGTGCCAGTAGTATTAACAGATACCAAGAGACCCAGTACTTC. Translating gives CASSINRYQETQYF. The rearrangement links TRBV19 to TRBJ2-5; D is ambiguous. Trimming shortened V by 3 bases and J by 0 bases, and 8 bases separated the two germline ends. The CDR3 totals 14 residues. The germline gives CDR1 LNHDA, CDR2 SQIVND (reference sequence).

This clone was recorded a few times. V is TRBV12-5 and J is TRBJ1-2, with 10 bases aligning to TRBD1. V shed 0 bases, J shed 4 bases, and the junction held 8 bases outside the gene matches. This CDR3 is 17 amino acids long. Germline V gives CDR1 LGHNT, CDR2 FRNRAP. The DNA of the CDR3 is TGTGCTAGTGGTTTGGTCAGGGGACAGGGGCATGGCTATGGCTACACCTTC. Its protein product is CASGLVRGQGHGYGYTF.

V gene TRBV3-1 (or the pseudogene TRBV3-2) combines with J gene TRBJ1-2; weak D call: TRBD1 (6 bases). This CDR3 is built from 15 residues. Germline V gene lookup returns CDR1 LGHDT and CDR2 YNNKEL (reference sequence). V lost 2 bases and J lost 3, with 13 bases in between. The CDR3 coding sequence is TGTGCCAGCAGCCAACGGGGGGCAGTACACTATGGCTACACCTTC. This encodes CASSQRGAVHYGYTF.

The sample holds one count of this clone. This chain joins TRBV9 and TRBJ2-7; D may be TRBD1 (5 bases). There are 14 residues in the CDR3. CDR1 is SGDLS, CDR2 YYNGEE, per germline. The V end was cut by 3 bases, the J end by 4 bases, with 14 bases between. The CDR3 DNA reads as TGTGCCAGCAGCGCGGCCGACAGAGTATACGAGCAGTACTTC. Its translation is CASSAADRVYEQYF.